This T cell receptor (beta chain) was documented in a study of T cells in Graves' hyperthyroidism and ophthalmopathy. A remark on this clonotype: One junction end disagrees with the germline gene, perhaps due to a read error.

Germline V CDR1 and CDR2: LNHNV, YYDKDF (reference sequence). This CDR3 comprises 15 residues. There were TCR beta CDR3 regions amplified from RNA transcripts. First-round RT-PCR targeting the TCR CDR3 was performed with the HTBI primer set. TCRdb independently ran MiXCR on the multiplex PCR reads; one entry per CDR3 protein. Here the sample spans roughly 580,000 distinct CDR3 sequences, approximately 44% being singletons. Input material: peripheral blood or thyroid tissue (not recorded which). This chain connects TRBV15 to TRBJ2-7; perhaps TRBD2 as D (5 bases). The receptor comes from a woman aged 18-30 years with Graves' hyperthyroidism. The CDR3 bases are TGTGCCACCAGCAGCGACTACCCGTGGTCCTACGAACAGTACTTC. Protein: CATSSDYPWSYEQYF.